This T cell receptor (beta chain) was profiled in a study of prognosis after radiotherapy for stage I lung cancer. Study-level information: Over eleven of the patients were found to have newly diagnosed primary stage I lung tumors, and roughly five were living with oligometastatic NSCLC after surgical resection of the primary tumor. Non-small cell lung cancer patients were all deemed medically inoperable. Patient ages ran from about 50 to 95, with a median of approximately 73 years, and the group had over ten men and about 6 women. The study's findings and limits: A fall in unique TCR clone counts followed stereotactic body radiation therapy, with medians of around 10,000 versus 6,900.

In regard to this clonotype: Its matching antigen is unknown. A read error may be the cause here, since a much bigger clone is one base away.

This CDR3 comprises 11 residues. CDR1 and CDR2 (germline): SEHNR, FQNEAQ (reference sequence). Trimming removed 4 bases from V and 7 bases from J, with 7 bases in between. TCR beta CDR3 amplification from genomic DNA was performed by two-round multiplex PCR. The first PCR round targeted every TRBV and TRBJ gene with specific primers. TCRdb re-analysed the multiplex PCR reads in MiXCR, keeping a single row per CDR3 protein. The table has some 34,000 distinct CDR3 sequences, 34% seen once. The chain joins TRBV7-9 to TRBJ1-1; no firm D call. Sequencing was performed on PBMCs, taken before or after stereotactic body radiation therapy (not recorded which). This receptor was identified in a donor at least 50 years old with non-small cell lung cancer. The CDR3 nucleotides read TGTGCCAGCAGCTCCCTTGATGAAGCTTTCTTT. This gives the protein CASSSLDEAFF.